This is a list of T cell receptor beta chains from one sample in a study of vaccination effects on CD4 cells after COVID-19. Assay: immunoSEQ multiplex PCR; the TCRdb copy retains only in-frame clones and omits some. This sample has 30,000 to 35,000 clones; roughly 72% occur once, and the top ten carry roughly 27%. The antigens for these receptors are not known. The source material was CD4+ T cells from PBMCs cultured with HCoV-OC43 spike peptides, sampled before COVID-19 vaccination. These receptors were collected from a human donor who received a COVID-19 vaccine. CDR3s include the opening cysteine and the closing phenylalanine or tryptophan. The D gene is left open where the match is weak. Not all rows give a size; the values are once, few, many and, for expanded clones, a class.

>NA|NA|TRBV28|TRBJ2-1
CASIPGAPIKGEQFF
TGTGCCAGCATCCCGGGGGCCCCTATCAAAGGTGAGCAGTTCTTC
>few|TRBD1|TRBV2|TRBJ1-5
CASSEEGASNQPQHF
TGTGCCAGCAGTGAAGAGGGGGCAAGCAATCAGCCCCAGCATTTT
>NA|TRBD2|TRBV5-4|TRBJ2-3
CASSLGGLGLSDTQYF
TGTGCCAGCAGCTTGGGGGGACTAGGTCTGTCAGATACGCAGTATTTT
>NA|NA|TRBV4-1|TRBJ1-4
CASSQVAGINEKLFF
TGCGCCAGCAGCCAAGTGGCGGGGATTAATGAAAAACTGTTTTTT
>few|NA|TRBV7-9|TRBJ1-1
CASSLAQTANTEAFF
TGTGCCAGCAGCTTAGCACAGACAGCAAACACTGAAGCTTTCTTT
>medium-sized|NA|TRBV19|TRBJ2-2
CASTRRGILRTGELFF
TGTGCCAGTACACGACGGGGGATCCTCAGAACCGGGGAGCTGTTTTTT
>once|NA|TRBV19|TRBJ1-6
CASSIAAQGNSPLHF
TGTGCCAGTAGTATAGCGGCCCAGGGAAATTCACCCCTCCACTTT
>NA|NA|TRBV6-2/TRBV6-3|TRBJ2-3
CASSFQGYPTDTQYF
TGTGCCAGCAGTTTCCAGGGGTACCCCACAGATACGCAGTATTTT
>few|TRBD1|TRBV4-2|TRBJ2-7
CASSQPGQVRYEQYF
TGTGCCAGCAGCCAACCCGGACAGGTACGATACGAGCAGTACTTC
>NA|TRBD2|TRBV28|TRBJ2-7
CASITSGSSYEQYF
TGTGCCAGCATTACTAGCGGGAGCTCCTACGAGCAGTACTTC
>NA|NA|TRBV6-5|TRBJ2-4
CASSGEGAKNIQYF
TGTGCCAGCAGCGGCGAGGGGGCCAAAAACATTCAGTACTTC
>NA|NA|TRBV27|TRBJ2-2
CASRAPPRTGELFF
TGTGCCAGCCGGGCGCCCCCACGGACCGGGGAGCTGTTTTTT
>NA|NA|TRBV4-1|TRBJ1-1
CASSRLDSLNTEAFF
TGCGCCAGCAGCCGACTGGACAGCTTGAACACTGAAGCTTTCTTT